This T cell receptor beta chain was recorded in a study of blood T cells in healthy people across ages. General observations from the study: Diversity estimates from one million T cells were considered underestimates.

Next came a second PCR, run for about 6 to 12 cycles, which used a sample-barcoded 5' primer along with a J-beta primer mix. One entry per CDR3 protein, called by TCRdb with MiXCR from the 5' RACE reads. The repertoire holds about 1.4 million distinct CDR3 sequences, approximately 59% seen once, with roughly 6.3% in the top ten. This clonotype has a single count. Its antigen remains unknown. The CDR3 length is 13 residues. Germline-derived CDR1 and CDR2 are DFQATT and SNEGSKA (reference sequence). Trimming pared 3 bases from V and 1 base from J, leaving 10 bases between. This clonotype was sampled from a man aged 18 to 35 in good health. V usage is TRBV20-1 and J usage is TRBJ2-7; the D is unclear. The sequencing sample was made of blood. The CDR3 DNA reads as TGCAGTGCTAGTAAAGCCGGGTCCTACGAGCAGTACTTC. Translation gives CSASKAGSYEQYF.